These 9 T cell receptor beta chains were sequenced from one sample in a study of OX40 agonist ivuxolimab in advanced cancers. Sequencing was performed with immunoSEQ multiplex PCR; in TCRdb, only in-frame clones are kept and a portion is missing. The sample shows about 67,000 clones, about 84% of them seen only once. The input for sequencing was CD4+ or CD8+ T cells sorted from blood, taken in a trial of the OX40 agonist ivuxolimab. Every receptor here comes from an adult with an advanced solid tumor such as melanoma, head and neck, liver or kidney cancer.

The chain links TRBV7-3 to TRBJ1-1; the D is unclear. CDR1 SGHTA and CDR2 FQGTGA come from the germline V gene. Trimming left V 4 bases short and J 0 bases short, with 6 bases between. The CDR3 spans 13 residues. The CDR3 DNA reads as TGTGCCAGCAGCTCGCAGTTGAACACTGAAGCTTTCTTT. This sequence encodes CASSSQLNTEAFF.

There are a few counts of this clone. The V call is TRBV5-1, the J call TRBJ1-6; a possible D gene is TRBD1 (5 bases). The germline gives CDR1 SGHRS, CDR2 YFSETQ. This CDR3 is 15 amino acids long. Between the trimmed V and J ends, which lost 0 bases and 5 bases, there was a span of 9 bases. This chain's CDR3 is CASSLGGDHNSPLHF. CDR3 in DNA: TGCGCCAGCAGCTTGGGGGGGGACCATAATTCACCCCTCCACTTT.

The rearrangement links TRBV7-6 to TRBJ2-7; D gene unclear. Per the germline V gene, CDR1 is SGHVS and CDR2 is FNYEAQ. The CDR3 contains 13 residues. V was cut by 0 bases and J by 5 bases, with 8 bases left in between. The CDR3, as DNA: TGTGCCAGCAGCTTAGCCACAGCCGACGAGCAGTACTTC. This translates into CASSLATADEQYF.

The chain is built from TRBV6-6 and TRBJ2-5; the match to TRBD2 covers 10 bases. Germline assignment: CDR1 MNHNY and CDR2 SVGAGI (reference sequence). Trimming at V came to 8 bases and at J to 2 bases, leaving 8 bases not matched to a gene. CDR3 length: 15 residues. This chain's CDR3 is CASLVGAGGQETQYF. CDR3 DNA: TGTGCCAGCTTGGTGGGAGCGGGGGGGCAAGAGACCCAGTACTTC.

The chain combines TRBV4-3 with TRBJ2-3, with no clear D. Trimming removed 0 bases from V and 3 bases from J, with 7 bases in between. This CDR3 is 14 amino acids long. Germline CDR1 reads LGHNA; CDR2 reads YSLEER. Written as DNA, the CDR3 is TGCGCCAGCAGCCAAGATCGGGCTACAGATACGCAGTATTTT. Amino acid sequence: CASSQDRATDTQYF.

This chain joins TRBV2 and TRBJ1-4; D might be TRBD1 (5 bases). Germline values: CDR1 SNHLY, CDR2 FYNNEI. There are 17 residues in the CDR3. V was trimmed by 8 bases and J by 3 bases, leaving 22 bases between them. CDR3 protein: CASALSRALGANEKLFF. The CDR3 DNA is TGTGCCAGCGCCCTATCTCGGGCCCTGGGGGCTAATGAAAAACTGTTTTTT.

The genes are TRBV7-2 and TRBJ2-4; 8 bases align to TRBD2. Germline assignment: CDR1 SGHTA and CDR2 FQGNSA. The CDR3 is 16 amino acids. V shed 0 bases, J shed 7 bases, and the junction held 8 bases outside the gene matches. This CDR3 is CASSLASGGAENIQYF. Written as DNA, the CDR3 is TGTGCCAGCAGCTTAGCCTCGGGGGGGGCAGAGAACATTCAGTACTTC. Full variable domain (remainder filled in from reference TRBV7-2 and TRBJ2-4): GAGVSQSPSNKVTEKGKDVELRCDPISGHTALYWYRQSLGQGLEFLIYFQGNSAPDKSGLPSDRFSAERTGGSVSTLTIQRTQQEDSAVYLCASSLASGGAENIQYFGAGTRLSVL.

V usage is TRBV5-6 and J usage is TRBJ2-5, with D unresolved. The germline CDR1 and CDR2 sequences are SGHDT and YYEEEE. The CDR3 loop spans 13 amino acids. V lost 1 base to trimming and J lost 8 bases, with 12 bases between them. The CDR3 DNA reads TGTGCCAGCAGCTTGAAACACCTGTTCACCCAGTACTTC. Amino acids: CASSLKHLFTQYF.

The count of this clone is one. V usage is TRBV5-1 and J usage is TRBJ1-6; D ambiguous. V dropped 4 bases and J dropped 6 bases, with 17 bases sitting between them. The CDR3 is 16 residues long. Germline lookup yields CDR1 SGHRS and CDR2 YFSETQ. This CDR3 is CASSPSVGGSNSPLHF. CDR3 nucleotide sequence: TGCGCCAGCAGCCCCTCGGTTGGAGGGAGTAATTCACCCCTCCACTTT.